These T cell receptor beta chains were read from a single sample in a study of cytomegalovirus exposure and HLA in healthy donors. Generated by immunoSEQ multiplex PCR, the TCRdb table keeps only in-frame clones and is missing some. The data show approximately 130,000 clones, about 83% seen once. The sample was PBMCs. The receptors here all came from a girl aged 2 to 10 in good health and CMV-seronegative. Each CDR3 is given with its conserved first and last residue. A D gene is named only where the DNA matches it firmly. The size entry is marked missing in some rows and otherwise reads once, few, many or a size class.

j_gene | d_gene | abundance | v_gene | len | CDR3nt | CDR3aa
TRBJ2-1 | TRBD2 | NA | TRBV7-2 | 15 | TGTGCCAGCAGCTTAGGCCCGAGCGGGGGTTCAAATCAGTTCTTC | CASSLGPSGGSNQFF
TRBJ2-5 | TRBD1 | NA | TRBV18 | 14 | TGTGCCAGCTCACCAGGGACAGTTCAAGAGACCCAGTACTTC | CASSPGTVQETQYF
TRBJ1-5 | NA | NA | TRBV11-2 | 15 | TGTGCCAGCAGTATAGCGGCGGGTAGCAATCAGCCCCAGCATTTT | CASSIAAGSNQPQHF
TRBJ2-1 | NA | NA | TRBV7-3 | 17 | TGTGCCAGCGGTCAAAGTGTGGGGACTGGGGGATACAATGAGCAGTTCTTC | CASGQSVGTGGYNEQFF
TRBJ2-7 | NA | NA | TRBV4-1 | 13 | TGCGCCAGTGCCCCGGGACAAAACTACGAGCAGTACTTC | CASAPGQNYEQYF
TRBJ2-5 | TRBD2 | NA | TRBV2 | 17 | TGTGCCAGCAGTGAACTAGCGGGAGTTGGAGGGGGGGAGACCCAGTACTTC | CASSELAGVGGGETQYF
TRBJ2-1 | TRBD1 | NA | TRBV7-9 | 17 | TGTGCCAGCAGCATTCCTGGGGGGACAGGAACGTACAATGAGCAGTTCTTC | CASSIPGGTGTYNEQFF
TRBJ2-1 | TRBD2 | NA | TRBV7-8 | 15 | TGTGCCAGCACCCCGGGGGGGGTCTCCTACAATGAGCAGTTCTTC | CASTPGGVSYNEQFF
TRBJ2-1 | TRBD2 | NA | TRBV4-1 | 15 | TGCGCCAGCAGCTCGGGACTATTCCCCTACAATGAGCAGTTCTTC | CASSSGLFPYNEQFF
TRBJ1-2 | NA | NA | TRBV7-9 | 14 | TGTGCCAGCAGCTTAGACGCCAGGGGAAATGGCTACACCTTC | CASSLDARGNGYTF
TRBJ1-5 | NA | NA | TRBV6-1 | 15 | TGTGCCAGCAGTGATTTGCCCGGGGGCAATCAGCCCCAGCATTTT | CASSDLPGGNQPQHF
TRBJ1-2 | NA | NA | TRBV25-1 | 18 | TGTGCCAGCAGTGAGCTTCCGGGCTCATCCCCGACCGGGGGAGGCTACACCTTC | CASSELPGSSPTGGGYTF
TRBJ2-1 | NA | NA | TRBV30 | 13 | TGTGCCTGGAGCGGGAGTCCCTACAATGAGCAGTTCTTC | CAWSGSPYNEQFF
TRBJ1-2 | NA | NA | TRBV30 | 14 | TGTGCCTGGAGTCTAACCCCTCGGAACTATGGCTACACCTTC | CAWSLTPRNYGYTF
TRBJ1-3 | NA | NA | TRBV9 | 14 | TGTGCCAGCAGCGTAGGAGTGGCTGGAAACACCATATATTTT | CASSVGVAGNTIYF
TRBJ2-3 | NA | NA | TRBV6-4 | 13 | TGTGCCAGCAGTAGACAGGACACAGATACGCAGTATTTT | CASSRQDTDTQYF
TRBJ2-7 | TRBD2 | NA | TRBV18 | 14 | TGTGCCAGCTCACCGACCGGGACTAACCACGAGCAGTACTTC | CASSPTGTNHEQYF
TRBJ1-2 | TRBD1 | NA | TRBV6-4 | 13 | TGTGCCAGCAGCACCGGGACAGGGCGCGGCTACACCTTC | CASSTGTGRGYTF
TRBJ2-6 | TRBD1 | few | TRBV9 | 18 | TGTGCCAGCAGCCTCCAGAGGGACAGTTACTCTGGGGCCAACGTCCTGACTTTC | CASSLQRDSYSGANVLTF
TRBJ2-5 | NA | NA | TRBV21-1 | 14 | TGTGCCAGCAGCTACAAGGGACAGGGAAAGACCCAGTACTTC | CASSYKGQGKTQYF
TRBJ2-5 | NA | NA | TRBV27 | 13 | TGTGCCAGCAGGGGGCAGAATCAAGAGACCCAGTACTTC | CASRGQNQETQYF
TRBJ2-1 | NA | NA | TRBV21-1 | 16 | TGTGCCAGCAGCAAAGGGGCGGGAGACTCCTACAATGAGCAGTTCTTC | CASSKGAGDSYNEQFF
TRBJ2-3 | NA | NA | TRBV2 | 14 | TGTGCCAGCACGCCGACAGGCCCCACAGATACGCAGTATTTT | CASTPTGPTDTQYF
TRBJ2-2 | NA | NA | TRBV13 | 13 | TGTGCCAGCAGCCCGGGGGGCGCCGGGGAGCTGTTTTTT | CASSPGGAGELFF
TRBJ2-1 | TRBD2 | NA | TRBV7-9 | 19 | TGTGCCAGCAGCTCTCAAGGGGCTAGCGGGAGCGCTGGTAACAATGAGCAGTTCTTC | CASSSQGASGSAGNNEQFF
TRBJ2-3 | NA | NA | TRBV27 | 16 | TGTGCCAGCAGTTTAGCAGGAGGGATCCGCACAGATACGCAGTATTTT | CASSLAGGIRTDTQYF
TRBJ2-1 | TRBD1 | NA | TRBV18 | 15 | TGTGCCAGCTCAACGGGACAGGGAATGCGAAATGAGCAGTTCTTC | CASSTGQGMRNEQFF
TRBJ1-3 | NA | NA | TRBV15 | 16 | TGTGCCACCAGCAGGGGCCGGACAGTCTCTGGAAACACCATATATTTT | CATSRGRTVSGNTIYF
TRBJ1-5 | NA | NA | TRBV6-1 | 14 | TGTGCCAGCAGTGAGCGGGGGGGGAATCAGCCCCAGCATTTT | CASSERGGNQPQHF
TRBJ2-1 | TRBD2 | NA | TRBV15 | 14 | TGTGCCATCTCAGCGGGGAGCTCCTACAATGAGCAGTTCTTC | CAISAGSSYNEQFF
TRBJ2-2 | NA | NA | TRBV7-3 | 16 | TGTGCCAGCAGCTCGGGACTCCAGATGAACACCGGGGAGCTGTTTTTT | CASSSGLQMNTGELFF
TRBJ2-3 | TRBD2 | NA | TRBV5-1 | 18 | TGCGCCAGCAGCTTGATCCCAAAGACTAGCGGGAGCACAGATACGCAGTATTTT | CASSLIPKTSGSTDTQYF
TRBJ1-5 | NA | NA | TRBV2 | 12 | TGTGCCAGCAGTTGGGGGAGGCAGCCCCAGCATTTT | CASSWGRQPQHF
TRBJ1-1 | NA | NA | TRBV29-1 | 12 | TGCAGCGTTGCCCCCGGCGGCACTGAAGCTTTCTTT | CSVAPGGTEAFF
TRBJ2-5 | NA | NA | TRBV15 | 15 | TGTGCCACCAGCAGGGGGGGTCAGGGAAGAGAGACCCAGTACTTC | CATSRGGQGRETQYF
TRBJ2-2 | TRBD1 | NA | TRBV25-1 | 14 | TGTGCCAGCAGTCAGGGGGCGGACACCGGGGAGCTGTTTTTT | CASSQGADTGELFF
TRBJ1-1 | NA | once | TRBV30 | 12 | TGTGCCTGGAGTGTACTGAGTACTGAAGCTTTCTTT | CAWSVLSTEAFF
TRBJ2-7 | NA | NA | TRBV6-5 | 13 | TGTGCCAGCAGTTACTCCGACAGCTACGAGCAGTACTTC | CASSYSDSYEQYF
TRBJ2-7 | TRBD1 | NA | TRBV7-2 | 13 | TGTGCCAGCAGCGGACAGGGGGTGGAAGAGCAGTACTTC | CASSGQGVEEQYF
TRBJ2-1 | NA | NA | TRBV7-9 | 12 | TGTGCCAGCAAAGCCTTTAACAATGAGCAGTTCTTC | CASKAFNNEQFF
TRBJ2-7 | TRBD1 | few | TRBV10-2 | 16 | TGCGCCAGCAGCGGACTAGGGACAGGGGGCTCCTACGAGCAGTACTTC | CASSGLGTGGSYEQYF
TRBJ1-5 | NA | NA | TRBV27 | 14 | TGTGCCAGCAGTATTTCAGGGAAGGTTGAGCCCCAGCATTTT | CASSISGKVEPQHF
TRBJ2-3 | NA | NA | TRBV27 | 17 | TGTGCCAGCAGTTTTGTTTCTCGACTAGGGAGCACAGATACGCAGTATTTT | CASSFVSRLGSTDTQYF
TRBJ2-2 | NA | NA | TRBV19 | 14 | TGTGCCAGTAGTATAGGTGGCTTCACCGGGGAGCTGTTTTTT | CASSIGGFTGELFF
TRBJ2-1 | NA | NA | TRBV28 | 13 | TGTGCCAGCACTCCGGTCTCCTACAATGAGCAGTTCTTC | CASTPVSYNEQFF
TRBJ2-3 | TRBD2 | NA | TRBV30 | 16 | TGTGCCTGGAGTGTACGAGCGGGAGGAGGGGCCGATACGCAGTATTTT | CAWSVRAGGGADTQYF
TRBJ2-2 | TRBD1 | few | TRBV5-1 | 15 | TGCGCCAGCAGCTTGGTCAGGGGGCGCGCCGGGGAGCTGTTTTTT | CASSLVRGRAGELFF
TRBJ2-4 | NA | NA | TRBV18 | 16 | TGTGCCAGCTCACCATCCGGGGTATCCTCCAAAAACATTCAGTACTTC | CASSPSGVSSKNIQYF
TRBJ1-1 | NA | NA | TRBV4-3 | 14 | TGCGCCAGCAGCCAAGATTATCGACTCGACGAAGCTTTCTTT | CASSQDYRLDEAFF
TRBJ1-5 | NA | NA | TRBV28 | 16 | TGTGCCAGCAGTCCGGGGCGCAGGGGCTCCAATCAGCCCCAGCATTTT | CASSPGRRGSNQPQHF
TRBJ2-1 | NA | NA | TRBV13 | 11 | TGTGCCAGCAGCTTAGCTGATGAGCAGTTCTTC | CASSLADEQFF
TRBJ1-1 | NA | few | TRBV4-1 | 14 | TGCGCCAGCAGCCCAGGGGACCGGTACACTGAAGCTTTCTTT | CASSPGDRYTEAFF